This T cell receptor beta chain was identified during a study of blood T cell repertoires in COVID-19 (TCRdb year 2020). The study in broad terms: Collaborator samples came from the United States, Italy and Spain and covered acute and convalescent phases of COVID-19. The prospective study material was composed of cDNA or gDNA derived from T cells, B-cell-depleted T cells, or PBMCs. The dataset comprised deeply sampled blood TCRbeta repertoires from subjects exposed to, actively infected with, or recovered from COVID-19. The repertoires were released in a freely available public database meant as a resource for research on the immune response to SARS-CoV-2. Samples came from the ongoing ImmuneRACE study (first 160 participants) plus 1,254 subjects from 6 global collaborators. A de-identified subject ID, COVID-19 status, age in years and sex were almost always included in the sample metadata. HLA class I and class II types, where available, came from metadata supplied by the sample provider rather than from assay-based typing. The investigation overall reported the following: How much clinical and demographic metadata was included differed by source and by participant, and the metadata was provided uncurated.

From V the trimming removes 0 bases and from J it removes 4 bases, while the gene matches leave 3 bases of the junction unaccounted for. The cysteine opens and the phenylalanine closes a CDR3 of 15 amino acids. CDR3 DNA is the only sequence kept; it has 45 bases, read in frame from the first base. Taken from the germline V gene, the CDR1 and CDR2 loops are SGHDN and FVKESK. Each collaborating institution followed its own protocols to collect whole blood in K2EDTA tubes. For TCRbeta analysis, collaborators shipped samples as frozen whole blood, isolated PBMCs, or DNA extracted from either of those sample types. TCRbeta CDR3 regions were amplified from genomic DNA using the immunoSEQ Assay, a bias-controlled multiplex PCR. As for the original processing: The number of nucleated cells in each sample was estimated from the amplification of reference gene primers within the assay. To quantify the absolute abundance of each unique TCRbeta CDR3 rearrangement, sequence reads were collapsed and filtered. Productive Simpson clonality was computed per sample as the square root of Simpson's diversity index over productive rearrangements. Drawn from immuneACCESS, this table holds only the in-frame rearrangements with V and J called that TCRdb kept. Clones are partly lost; checked studies trace under half to an unresolved V gene and leave the rest unexplained. V, J and clone size reflect that table, while D and trimming were determined from the DNA. For this sample there are some 250,000 clones; roughly 83% appear just once. The top ten constitute under 30% of the sample.

As regards this clone: Its antigen is not yet known. The record has no base qualities; no much larger clone is one base away.

The source is a man aged 40-49 years with acute or convalescent COVID-19. The receptor chain draws on TRBV14 and TRBJ2-7; 10 bases in the middle match TRBD2. The sequencing input was peripheral blood. The nucleotides are TGTGCCAGCAGCCAAGAAGCTAGCGGGAGTTACGAGCAGTACTTC. This encodes CASSQEASGSYEQYF.